A single sample gave rise to the 29 T cell receptor beta chains below, sequenced in a study of cytomegalovirus exposure and HLA in healthy donors. PCR was performed using 60 Vbeta and 13 Jbeta primers. Assay used: immunoSEQ multiplex PCR; TCRdb lists only in-frame clones, some missing. The table shows about 190,000 clones, with roughly four fifths occurring only once. The sequencing sample was made of PBMCs. The source is a woman between 25 and 40 years old in good health and CMV-seronegative.

A single count supports this clone. The V gene is TRBV30, the J gene TRBJ2-1; TRBD2 might be the D (6 bases). V was clipped by 5 bases and J by 9 bases, with 17 bases between them. Germline V gene lookup returns CDR1 GTSNPN and CDR2 SVGIG (reference sequence). CDR3 length equals 13 residues. As DNA, the CDR3 is TGTGCCTGGGTCTGGACGGGAGAGGGTGAGCAGTTCTTC. This sequence encodes CAWVWTGEGEQFF.

The chain couples TRBV4-1 to TRBJ2-5, with 8 bases lining up with TRBD2. CDR3 length: 19 amino acids. The V and J ends lost 1 base and 6 bases, in that order; junction bases with no gene match: 19. CDR1 MGHRA and CDR2 YSYEKL come from the germline V gene. As DNA, the CDR3 is TGCGCCAGCAGCCAAGCTAGGTCGGGGGGGGCGGGCGGCATGAAGACCCAGTACTTC. Translated: CASSQARSGGAGGMKTQYF.

The genes are TRBV6-1 and TRBJ2-3, with 10 positions matching TRBD2. V was pared by 7 bases and J by 6 bases, with 4 bases of the junction left unmatched. Per germline, CDR1 MNHNS and CDR2 SASEGT. There are 13 residues in the CDR3. CDR3 nucleotides: TGTGCCAGCACTAGCGGGGGACCGGATACGCAGTATTTT. The encoded protein is CASTSGGPDTQYF.

The chain couples TRBV27 to TRBJ2-1; D gene uncertain. CDR3 length: 15 residues. Germline CDR1 and CDR2: MNHEY and SMNVEV (reference sequence). Trimming removed 2 bases at V and 0 bases at J, with 8 bases between. CDR3 residues: CASSLAGSSYNEQFF. CDR3 nucleotides: TGTGCCAGCAGTTTAGCTGGCAGCTCCTACAATGAGCAGTTCTTC.

V and J are TRBV5-1 and TRBJ2-7, with 7 bases aligning to TRBD1. V trimming: 0 bases; J trimming: 4 bases; junction bases outside the gene matches: 7. The CDR3 totals 15 residues. Germline CDR1 reads SGHRS; CDR2 reads YFSETQ. The DNA for the CDR3 is TGCGCCAGCAGCTTGGCCACCGACAGGGTTTACGAGCAGTACTTC. Translated: CASSLATDRVYEQYF. Full variable domain (remainder filled in from reference TRBV5-1 and TRBJ2-7): KAGVTQTPRYLIKTRGQQVTLSCSPISGHRSVSWYQQTPGQGLQFLFEYFSETQRNKGNFPGRFSGRQFSNSRSEMNVSTLELGDSALYLCASSLATDRVYEQYFGPGTRLTVT.

This rearrangement joins TRBV27 to TRBJ2-7; D gene unclear. CDR3 length: 16 residues. V shed 1 base and J shed 2 bases, with 15 bases lying between them. Germline loops: CDR1 MNHEY, CDR2 SMNVEV (reference sequence). In DNA form, the CDR3 reads TGTGCCAGCAGTTTATTGTCGCGGCAGAGTACCTACGAGCAGTACTTC. Translating it yields CASSLLSRQSTYEQYF.

The genes are TRBV6-5 and TRBJ1-1, with a possible D match to TRBD1 (5 bases). Germline V lookup: CDR1 MNHEY, CDR2 SVGAGI. V was shortened by 0 bases and J by 0 bases, with 8 bases between the two germline ends. The CDR3 length is 15 residues. The CDR3 coding sequence is TGTGCCAGCAGTTACTCTAGGACAATGAACACTGAAGCTTTCTTT. This sequence encodes CASSYSRTMNTEAFF.

This clone was picked up one time. The DNA of the CDR3 is TGCGCCAGCAGTACCTCGGGACTAGCGGTCGGGGAGCAGTACTTC. It codes for CASSTSGLAVGEQYF. This chain uses TRBV10-1 with TRBJ2-5, with 11 positions matching TRBD2. Germline loops: CDR1 WNHNN, CDR2 SYGVQD (reference sequence). The ends lost 5 bases at V and 11 bases at J; junction bases unmatched: 13. CDR3 length equals 15 residues.

V is TRBV5-6 and J is TRBJ2-5; 9 nucleotides line up with TRBD2. CDR3 size: 13 residues. Looked up from germline, CDR1 is SGHDT and CDR2 is YYEEEE. Trimming at V came to 2 bases and at J to 13 bases, leaving 9 bases not matched to a gene. This chain's CDR3 is CASSLWLAGTAYF. The CDR3 DNA follows: TGTGCCAGCAGCTTATGGCTAGCGGGGACTGCGTACTTC.

The chain recombines TRBV7-8 with TRBJ1-6, with D tentatively TRBD1 (6 bases). V dropped 1 base and J dropped 10 bases, with 11 bases sitting between them. This CDR3 has 14 residues. Germline CDR1 reads SGHVS; CDR2 reads FQNEAQ. CDR3 nucleotides: TGTGCCAGCAGCTTAGACAGGGAACGGTCACCCCTCCACTTT. It is translated as CASSLDRERSPLHF.

V is TRBV19 and J is TRBJ2-3, with 7 bases aligning to TRBD2. Germline CDR1 reads LNHDA; CDR2 reads SQIVND (reference sequence). The CDR3 has 13 amino acids. V was pared by 3 bases and J by 6 bases, with 3 bases of the junction left unmatched. The CDR3 reads CASSMGGTDTQYF. In nucleotides, the CDR3 is TGTGCCAGTAGTATGGGGGGGACCGATACGCAGTATTTT. Full variable domain (rest looked up from reference TRBV19 and TRBJ2-3): DGGITQSPKYLFRKEGQNVTLSCEQNLNHDAMYWYRQDPGQGLRLIYYSQIVNDFQKGDIAEGYSVSREKKESFPLTVTSAQKNPTAFYLCASSMGGTDTQYFGPGTRLTVL.

The chain uses TRBV30 and TRBJ1-2, with TRBD1 matching over 8 bases. Trimming at V came to 6 bases and at J to 4 bases, leaving 10 bases not matched to a gene. From germline, CDR1 is GTSNPN and CDR2 SVGIG (reference sequence). The CDR3 spans 14 residues. CDR3 DNA: TGTGCCTGTGGAGACAGGGGTTTGGGCTATGGCTACACCTTC. This translates into CACGDRGLGYGYTF.

Concerning this clone itself: One end of the junction varies from germline; a read error may be responsible. The chain recombines TRBV5-1 with TRBJ2-6; a weak D match, TRBD1 (5 bases). From germline, CDR1 is SGHRS and CDR2 YFSETQ. The CDR3 has 17 amino acids. The CDR3 DNA reads TGCGCCAGCAGCCAAAGGACACTCAGCTCTGGGGCCAACGGCCTGACTTTC. It codes for CASSQRTLSSGANGLTF.

V is TRBV11-2 and J is TRBJ2-6; no clear D. V lost 1 base to trimming and J lost 0 bases, with 7 bases between them. This CDR3 has 16 residues. Germline V gene lookup returns CDR1 SGHAT and CDR2 FQNNGV. The CDR3 protein is CASSLVSSSGANVLTF. The CDR3 region has the DNA TGTGCCAGCAGCTTAGTGTCTAGCTCTGGGGCCAACGTCCTGACTTTC.

The V and J genes are TRBV18 and TRBJ2-3, with 8 bases identical to TRBD1. The J segment lost 6 bases and the V segment lost 3 bases, leaving 5 bases of the junction unmatched. The CDR3 is 14 residues long. From germline, CDR1 is KGHSH and CDR2 LQKENI. The CDR3 DNA follows: TGTGCCAGCTCACCCGTGACAGGGGTCGATACGCAGTATTTT. Its protein product is CASSPVTGVDTQYF.

V is TRBV7-9 and J is TRBJ2-7, with D uncertain. The CDR3 spans 13 residues. V was shortened by 3 bases and J by 5 bases, with 11 bases between the two germline ends. CDR1 is SEHNR, CDR2 FQNEAQ, per germline (reference sequence). The CDR3 protein is CASSLDVQDEQYF. CDR3 coding DNA: TGTGCCAGCAGCTTGGATGTTCAGGACGAGCAGTACTTC.

The sample holds a few counts of this clone. The rearrangement uses TRBV29-1 and TRBJ2-5; 7 bases match TRBD2. With V trimmed by 7 bases and J by 7 bases, 9 bases remained unmatched. This CDR3 has 12 residues. Germline loops: CDR1 SQVTM, CDR2 ANQGSEA. CDR3 in amino acids: CSAGGGVGTQYF. The CDR3 DNA is TGCAGCGCGGGGGGAGGGGTTGGGACCCAGTACTTC.

This chain links TRBV6-4 with TRBJ2-3; 7 positions agree with TRBD1. The germline V gene has CDR1 MRHNA and CDR2 SNTAGT. J was trimmed by 4 bases and V by 0 bases; bases with no gene match: 4. CDR3 length: 15 residues. The CDR3 loop is CASSDSTQGADTQYF. CDR3 in DNA: TGTGCCAGCAGTGACTCGACGCAGGGGGCAGATACGCAGTATTTT.

Note on this clone: At one of its ends the junction is not consistent with the germline gene, which may arise from a read error. CDR3 protein: CSSSPSSANEQFF. The CDR3 bases are TGTTCCAGCAGCCCTAGCAGTGCCAATGAGCAGTTCTTC. The rearrangement links TRBV7-9 to TRBJ2-1; TRBD2 might be the D (5 bases). From germline, CDR1 is SEHNR and CDR2 FQNEAQ (reference sequence). There are 13 residues in the CDR3.

J is TRBJ2-1 and V is TRBV10-3; D perhaps matches TRBD2 (6 bases). Trimming cost V 4 bases and J 6 bases, with 16 bases left between them. CDR3 length equals 15 residues. Germline values: CDR1 ENHRY, CDR2 SYGVKD. As DNA, the CDR3 is TGTGCCATCAGTGGGGACTTCCTTTTATCCAATGAGCAGTTCTTC. This encodes CAISGDFLLSNEQFF.

The rearrangement links TRBV27 to TRBJ1-1; unclear D gene. V was trimmed by 6 bases and J by 6 bases, leaving 14 bases between them. Germline-derived CDR1 and CDR2 are MNHEY and SMNVEV (reference sequence). The CDR3 length is 13 residues. CDR3 sequence reads: CASRRTVNAEAFF. In DNA form, the CDR3 reads TGTGCCAGCAGGCGTACCGTAAACGCTGAAGCTTTCTTT.

This rearrangement joins TRBV6-5 to TRBJ2-7; TRBD1 might be the D (6 bases). CDR3 size: 14 residues. Germline V lookup: CDR1 MNHEY, CDR2 SVGAGI. With 4 bases removed from V and 4 bases from J, the gap between germline ends came to 14 bases. CDR3 amino acids: CASSFGQKTYEQYF. The DNA for the CDR3 is TGTGCCAGCAGTTTCGGACAGAAAACTTACGAGCAGTACTTC.

This clone was detected only a few times. This chain uses TRBV6-6 with TRBJ2-7, with TRBD2 identical over 14 bases. With V trimmed by 5 bases and J by 7 bases, 10 bases remained unmatched. The CDR3 has 16 amino acids. CDR1 and CDR2 from the germline V gene are MNHNY and SVGAGI (reference sequence). CDR3 sequence (DNA): TGTGCCAGCAGTGGGGGACTAGCGGGAGCCCCTTGGGAGCAGTACTTC. Its translation: CASSGGLAGAPWEQYF.

The chain links TRBV27 to TRBJ2-2; a possible D gene is TRBD1 (6 bases). This CDR3 region has 14 residues. CDR1 MNHEY and CDR2 SMNVEV come from the germline V gene (reference sequence). V gave up 7 bases and J gave up 3 bases, with 12 bases separating them. CDR3 nucleotide sequence: TGTGCCAGCACGACACAGGGCGACACCGGGGAGCTGTTTTTT. This gives the protein CASTTQGDTGELFF.

This clone was observed a single time. The chain links TRBV28 to TRBJ2-3; D might be TRBD2 (7 bases). The CDR3 extends over 15 amino acids. Germline V CDR1 and CDR2: MDHEN, SYDVKM. V was cut by 6 bases and J by 2 bases, with 15 bases left in between. The DNA for the CDR3 is TGTGCCAGCAGCCGGGGAGCGGGACACACAGATACGCAGTATTTT. This sequence encodes CASSRGAGHTDTQYF.

V usage is TRBV9 and J usage is TRBJ2-1; 10 bases agree with TRBD2. Germline V gene data show CDR1 as SGDLS and CDR2 as YYNGEE. This CDR3 is built from 15 residues. V gave up 3 bases and J gave up 6 bases; unmatched junction bases: 6. CDR3 nucleotides: TGTGCCAGCAGCGCGGCCGGGACTAGCGTCAATGAGCAGTTCTTC. This codes for CASSAAGTSVNEQFF.

The sample holds a few counts of this clone. The rearrangement joins TRBV5-1 to TRBJ2-1; 8 bases are shared with TRBD1. The V and J ends lost 5 bases and 6 bases, in that order; junction bases with no gene match: 4. Germline values: CDR1 SGHRS, CDR2 YFSETQ. The CDR3 runs 13 residues. CDR3 in amino acids: CASSPTGGNEQFF. The CDR3 DNA reads as TGCGCCAGCAGTCCAACAGGGGGCAATGAGCAGTTCTTC.

This chain joins TRBV7-9 and TRBJ1-5; 7 bases align to TRBD1. CDR1 and CDR2 (germline): SEHNR, FQNEAQ (reference sequence). The CDR3 spans 14 residues. V lost 5 bases, J lost 5 bases, and 6 bases stayed unmatched. CDR3 bases: TGTGCCAGCAGCCCGCAAGGGGGCGATCAGCCCCAGCATTTT. It specifies CASSPQGGDQPQHF. Based on the CDR3 plus reference TRBV7-9 and TRBJ1-5, the full variable domain is DTGVSQNPRHKITKRGQNVTFRCDPISEHNRLYWYRQTLGQGPEFLTYFQNEAQLEKSRLLSDRFSAERPKGSFSTLEIQRTEQGDSAMYLCASSPQGGDQPQHFGDGTRLSIL.

This sequence joins TRBV5-1 and TRBJ2-5; D ambiguous. V was trimmed by 2 bases and J by 5 bases, leaving 10 bases between them. Looked up from germline, CDR1 is SGHRS and CDR2 is YFSETQ. This CDR3 has 13 amino acids. The CDR3 nucleotides read TGCGCCAGCAGCTTTGGCAGAACGGAGACCCAGTACTTC. Its translation is CASSFGRTETQYF. The variable domain in full, completed from reference TRBV5-1 and TRBJ2-5, reads KAGVTQTPRYLIKTRGQQVTLSCSPISGHRSVSWYQQTPGQGLQFLFEYFSETQRNKGNFPGRFSGRQFSNSRSEMNVSTLELGDSALYLCASSFGRTETQYFGPGTRLLVL.